The rows below give T cell receptor beta chains drawn from one sample of a study of high-grade serous ovarian cancer treatment subgroups. Here immunoSEQ multiplex PCR was the method, and the copy in TCRdb shows in-frame clones only, minus some. The sample shows thousands of clones, 70% to 85% of them seen only once. Sequenced material: tumor tissue. These receptors were taken from a human donor with high-grade serous ovarian cancer. Each CDR3 is given with its conserved first and last residue. Fields, in order: V gene, D gene, clone size, J gene, CDR3 protein, CDR3 DNA. The D gene is left open where the match is weak. A row's size may be missing; if present it is once, few, many or a size class.

TRBV28	.	.	TRBJ2-3	CASSNRATDTQYF	TGTGCCAGCAGTAACAGGGCCACAGATACGCAGTATTTT
TRBV6-9	TRBD1	.	TRBJ1-1	CASSLTGGNTEAFF	TGTGCCAGCAGTCTGACAGGGGGCAACACTGAAGCTTTCTTT
TRBV29-1	TRBD2	.	TRBJ2-3	CSVVYRGLAGTNTDTQYF	TGCAGCGTTGTATATCGGGGACTAGCGGGAACTAACACAGATACGCAGTATTTT
TRBV6-5	.	.	TRBJ2-7	CASSGTASEQYF	TGTGCCAGTTCCGGGACCGCTTCCGAGCAGTACTTC
TRBV7-6	.	.	TRBJ2-7	CASSLEVAGYEQYF	TGTGCCAGCAGCTTAGAGGTCGCGGGTTACGAGCAGTACTTC
TRBV11-2	TRBD1	.	TRBJ2-6	CASSLQGVPSGANVLTF	TGTGCCAGCAGCTTGCAGGGGGTTCCCTCTGGGGCCAACGTCCTGACTTTC
TRBV14	.	.	TRBJ2-1	CASSARGRDNEQFF	TGTGCCAGCAGCGCACGCGGCAGGGACAATGAGCAGTTCTTC
TRBV6-6	.	.	TRBJ2-7	CASSSYSYEQYF	TGTGCCAGCAGTTCGTACTCCTACGAGCAGTACTTC
TRBV7-3	TRBD1	.	TRBJ2-3	CASSPRHGTDTDTQYF	TGTGCCAGCAGCCCCCGACACGGGACAGACACAGATACGCAGTATTTT
TRBV28	TRBD2	once	TRBJ2-6	CASSFLAGAPTSGANVLTF	TGTGCCAGCAGTTTCCTAGCGGGAGCCCCAACCTCTGGGGCCAACGTCCTGACTTTC
TRBV5-4	.	.	TRBJ2-5	CASSLRDGQEGETQYF	TGTGCCAGCAGCTTGCGGGACGGCCAGGAGGGTGAGACCCAGTACTTC
TRBV5-1	TRBD2	.	TRBJ2-3	CASSLALAGGPGDTQYF	TGCGCCAGCAGCTTGGCACTAGCGGGAGGGCCTGGAGATACGCAGTATTTT
TRBV5-6	TRBD1	.	TRBJ1-2	CASSPRTGGYYGYTF	TGTGCCAGCAGCCCAAGGACAGGGGGCTACTATGGCTACACCTTC
TRBV6-4	TRBD2	.	TRBJ2-7	CASNGRGLARFYEQYF	TGTGCCAGCAATGGGAGAGGACTAGCCAGATTCTACGAGCAGTACTTC
TRBV11-2	TRBD1	.	TRBJ1-2	CASSPMPGQTYGYTF	TGTGCCAGCAGCCCAATGCCGGGACAGACTTATGGCTACACCTTC
TRBV28	.	.	TRBJ1-5	CASSLLGGLELQPQHF	TGTGCCAGCAGTTTATTAGGGGGTTTGGAATTACAGCCCCAGCATTTT
TRBV28	TRBD1	.	TRBJ2-7	CASSSGRTGGVGFGGYEQYF	TGTGCCAGCAGTTCTGGTCGAACAGGGGGCGTGGGTTTTGGGGGCTACGAGCAGTACTTC
TRBV4-2	.	few	TRBJ2-7	CASSQEDKGYPAYEQYF	TGTGCCAGCAGCCAAGAAGACAAGGGTTACCCTGCCTACGAGCAGTACTTC
TRBV11-2	.	few	TRBJ2-7	CASSFGGGEGYEQYF	TGTGCCAGCAGCTTTGGAGGGGGAGAGGGGTACGAGCAGTACTTC
TRBV10-3	.	.	TRBJ2-7	CATFGGGPYEQYF	TGTGCCACCTTTGGGGGGGGGCCCTACGAGCAGTACTTC
TRBV6-1	TRBD1	.	TRBJ2-7	CAADRANRGAEQYF	TGTGCCGCAGACCGGGCCAACAGGGGCGCCGAGCAGTACTTC
TRBV30	.	few	TRBJ2-1	CALATAYNEQFF	TGTGCCTTAGCGACGGCCTACAATGAGCAGTTCTTC
TRBV6-5	.	.	TRBJ1-2	CASSSGDYGYTF	TGTGCCAGCAGTTCAGGGGACTATGGCTACACCTTC
TRBV6-4	.	medium-sized	TRBJ2-3	CASSDSVSGAPDTQYF	TGTGCCAGCAGTGACTCGGTTTCAGGTGCCCCAGATACGCAGTATTTT
TRBV7-3	.	.	TRBJ2-3	CASSLNGQGTDTQYF	TGTGCCAGCAGCTTAAACGGCCAGGGCACAGATACGCAGTATTTT
TRBV18	.	few	TRBJ1-1	CASSPQRAWIMNTEAFF	TGTGCCAGCTCACCTCAAAGGGCCTGGATCATGAACACTGAAGCTTTCTTT
TRBV11-2	TRBD2	few	TRBJ2-3	CASSPIAGGGTDTQYF	TGTGCCAGCAGCCCAATAGCGGGAGGGGGCACAGATACGCAGTATTTT
TRBV18	TRBD2	.	TRBJ2-3	CASSRLAGDTDTQYF	TGTGCCAGCTCACGGCTAGCGGGAGACACAGATACGCAGTATTTT
TRBV11-3	.	.	TRBJ2-7	CASRGGDGSSYEQYF	TGTGCCAGCAGGGGCGGGGACGGGAGCTCCTACGAGCAGTACTTC
TRBV7-6	.	.	TRBJ2-7	CASSTTDNQSEQYF	TGTGCCAGCAGCACCACCGATAACCAGAGCGAGCAGTACTTC
TRBV7-2	.	.	TRBJ1-3	CASSLDSSGNTIYF	TGTGCCAGCAGCTTGGATAGCTCTGGAAACACCATATATTTT
TRBV28	.	.	TRBJ2-5	CASSPDHWGQTQYF	TGTGCCAGCAGTCCGGACCATTGGGGCCAGACCCAGTACTTC
TRBV14	TRBD2	.	TRBJ2-5	CASSQNQAGQETQYF	TGTGCCAGCAGTCAGAACCAAGCGGGGCAAGAGACCCAGTACTTC
TRBV4-1	.	.	TRBJ2-2	CASSTHPGLNTGELFF	TGCGCCAGCAGCACACATCCGGGACTGAACACCGGGGAGCTGTTTTTT
TRBV6-4	.	.	TRBJ2-2	CASPPRLGPNTGELFF	TGTGCCAGCCCCCCAAGGTTGGGGCCGAACACCGGGGAGCTGTTTTTT
TRBV9	.	.	TRBJ2-5	CASSVRLEETQYF	TGTGCCAGCAGCGTAAGACTAGAAGAGACCCAGTACTTC
TRBV18	.	.	TRBJ1-2	CASSPEGRANYGYTF	TGTGCCAGCTCACCCGAGGGCAGGGCAAACTATGGCTACACCTTC
TRBV7-2	.	.	TRBJ2-3	CASTIWSPSTDTQYF	TGTGCCAGCACCATTTGGAGCCCTAGCACAGATACGCAGTATTTT
TRBV7-3	TRBD1	.	TRBJ2-1	CASSLGTVVNEQFF	TGTGCCAGCAGCTTAGGGACAGTAGTCAATGAGCAGTTCTTC
TRBV7-2	TRBD2	.	TRBJ2-1	CASRRKREAWGEQFF	TGTGCCAGCAGGAGGAAGCGGGAGGCATGGGGTGAGCAGTTCTTC
TRBV27	.	.	TRBJ2-7	CASSVVASYEQYF	TGTGCCAGCAGCGTCGTCGCATCCTACGAGCAGTACTTC
TRBV7-3	TRBD1	.	TRBJ2-7	CASSLAGTGGGRQYF	TGTGCCAGCAGCTTAGCCGGGACAGGGGGCGGGCGGCAGTACTTC
TRBV6-1	.	.	TRBJ2-7	CASNERTNYEQYF	TGTGCCAGCAATGAGCGGACCAACTACGAGCAGTACTTC
TRBV9	TRBD2	.	TRBJ2-1	CASSQGLAGVEQFF	TGTGCCAGCAGCCAGGGACTAGCGGGTGTTGAGCAGTTCTTC
TRBV7-9	.	.	TRBJ2-1	CASSLVQRGANEQFF	TGTGCCAGCAGCTTAGTGCAACGGGGTGCCAATGAGCAGTTCTTC
TRBV11-3	TRBD1	.	TRBJ2-5	CASSLPGQAEETQYF	TGTGCCAGCAGCTTACCGGGACAGGCCGAAGAGACCCAGTACTTC
TRBV29-1	TRBD1	.	TRBJ1-3	CSVEGGGGNTIYF	TGCAGCGTTGAAGGAGGGGGCGGAAACACCATATATTTT